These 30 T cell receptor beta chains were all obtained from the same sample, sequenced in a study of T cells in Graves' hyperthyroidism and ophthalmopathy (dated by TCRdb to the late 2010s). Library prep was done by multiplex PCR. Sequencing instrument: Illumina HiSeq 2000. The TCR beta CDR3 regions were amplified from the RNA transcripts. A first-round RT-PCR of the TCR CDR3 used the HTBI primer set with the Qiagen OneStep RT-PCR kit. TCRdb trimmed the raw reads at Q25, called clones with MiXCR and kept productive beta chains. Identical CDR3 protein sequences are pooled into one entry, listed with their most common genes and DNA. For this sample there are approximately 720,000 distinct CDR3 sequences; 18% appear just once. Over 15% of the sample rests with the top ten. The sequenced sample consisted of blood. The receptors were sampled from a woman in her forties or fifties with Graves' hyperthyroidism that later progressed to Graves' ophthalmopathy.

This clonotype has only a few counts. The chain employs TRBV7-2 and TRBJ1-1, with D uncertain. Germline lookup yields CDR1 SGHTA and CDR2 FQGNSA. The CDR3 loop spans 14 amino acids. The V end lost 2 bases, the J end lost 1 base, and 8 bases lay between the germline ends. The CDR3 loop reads CASSLHRKNTEAFF. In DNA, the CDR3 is TGTGCCAGCAGCTTACACAGAAAGAACACTGAAGCTTTCTTT. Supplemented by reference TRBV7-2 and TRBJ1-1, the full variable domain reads GAGVSQSPSNKVTEKGKDVELRCDPISGHTALYWYRQSLGQGLEFLIYFQGNSAPDKSGLPSDRFSAERTGGSVSTLTIQRTQQEDSAVYLCASSLHRKNTEAFFGQGTRLTVV.

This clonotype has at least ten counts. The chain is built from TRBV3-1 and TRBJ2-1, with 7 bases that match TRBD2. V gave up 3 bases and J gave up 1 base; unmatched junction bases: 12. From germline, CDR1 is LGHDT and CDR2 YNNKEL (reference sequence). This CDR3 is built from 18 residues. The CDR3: CASSHPFGGTSSYNEQFF. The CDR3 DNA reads TGTGCCAGCAGCCATCCCTTCGGGGGGACTTCTTCCTACAATGAGCAGTTCTTC.

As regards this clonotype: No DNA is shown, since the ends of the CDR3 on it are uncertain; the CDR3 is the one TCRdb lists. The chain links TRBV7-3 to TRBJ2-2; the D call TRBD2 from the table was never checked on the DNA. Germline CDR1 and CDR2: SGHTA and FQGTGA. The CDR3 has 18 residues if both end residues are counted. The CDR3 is CASSLTCSGNRTPGSCFF.

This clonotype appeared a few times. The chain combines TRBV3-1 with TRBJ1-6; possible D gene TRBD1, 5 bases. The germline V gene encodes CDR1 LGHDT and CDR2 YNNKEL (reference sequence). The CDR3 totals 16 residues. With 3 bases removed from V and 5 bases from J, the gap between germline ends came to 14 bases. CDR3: CASSQRDPANNSPLHF. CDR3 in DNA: TGTGCCAGCAGCCAGAGGGACCCAGCCAATAATTCACCCCTCCACTTT. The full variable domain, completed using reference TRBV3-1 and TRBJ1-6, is DTAVSQTPKYLVTQMGNDKSIKCEQNLGHDTMYWYKQDSKKFLKIMFSYNNKELIINETVPNRFSPKSPDKAHLNLHINSLELGDSAVYFCASSQRDPANNSPLHFGNGTRLTVT.

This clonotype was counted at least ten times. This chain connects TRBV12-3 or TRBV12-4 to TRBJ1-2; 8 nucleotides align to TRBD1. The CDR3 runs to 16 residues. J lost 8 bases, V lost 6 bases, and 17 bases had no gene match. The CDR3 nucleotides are TGTGCCAGCAGCCCGGAGGCAGGGGGCGGATATATGGGCTACACCTTC. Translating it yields CASSPEAGGGYMGYTF.

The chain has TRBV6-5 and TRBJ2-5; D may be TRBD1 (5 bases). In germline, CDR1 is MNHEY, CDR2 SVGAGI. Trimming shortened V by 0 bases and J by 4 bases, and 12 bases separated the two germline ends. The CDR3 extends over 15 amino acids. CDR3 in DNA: TGTGCCAGCAGTTACTCCCGCAGGGTTGCAGAGACCCAGTACTTC. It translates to CASSYSRRVAETQYF.

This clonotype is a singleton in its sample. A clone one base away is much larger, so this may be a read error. The CDR3, as DNA: TGTGCCCGGAGTGTGGGGGTCCATGAGCAGTTCTTC. Translated, it gives CARSVGVHEQFF. The chain combines TRBV30 with TRBJ2-1, with D perhaps assigned TRBD1 or TRBD2 (5 bases each). Germline V gene sequence: CDR1 GTSNPN, CDR2 SVGIG (reference sequence). This CDR3 is 12 amino acids long.

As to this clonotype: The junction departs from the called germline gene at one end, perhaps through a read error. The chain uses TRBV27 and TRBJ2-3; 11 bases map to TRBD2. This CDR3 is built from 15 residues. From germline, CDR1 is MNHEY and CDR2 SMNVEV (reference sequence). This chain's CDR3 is CASSPSGGLTDTRYF. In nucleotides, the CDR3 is TGTGCCAGCAGTCCTAGCGGGGGGCTCACAGATACGCGGTATTTT.

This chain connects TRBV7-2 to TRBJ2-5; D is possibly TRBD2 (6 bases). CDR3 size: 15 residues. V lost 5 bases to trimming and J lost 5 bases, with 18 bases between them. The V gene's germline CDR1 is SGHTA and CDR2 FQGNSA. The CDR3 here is CASSIVWGGGETQYF. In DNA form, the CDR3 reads TGTGCCAGCAGCATCGTGTGGGGAGGAGGCGAGACCCAGTACTTC.

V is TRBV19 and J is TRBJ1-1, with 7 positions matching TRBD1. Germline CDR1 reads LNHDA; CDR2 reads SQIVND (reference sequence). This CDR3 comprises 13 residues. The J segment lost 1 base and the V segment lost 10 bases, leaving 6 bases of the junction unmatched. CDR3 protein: CATTGTANTEAFF. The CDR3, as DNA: TGTGCCACCACCGGGACAGCGAACACTGAAGCTTTCTTT.

The CDR3 spells CASSDGGVDEQYF. As DNA, the CDR3 is TGTGCCAGCAGTGATGGGGGAGTCGACGAGCAGTACTTC. V gene TRBV2 combines with J gene TRBJ2-7, with D tentatively TRBD1 or TRBD2 (5 bases each). Germline V gene sequence: CDR1 SNHLY, CDR2 FYNNEI. The germline V and J ends were trimmed by 3 bases and 5 bases, with 11 bases remaining between them. The CDR3 runs 13 residues.

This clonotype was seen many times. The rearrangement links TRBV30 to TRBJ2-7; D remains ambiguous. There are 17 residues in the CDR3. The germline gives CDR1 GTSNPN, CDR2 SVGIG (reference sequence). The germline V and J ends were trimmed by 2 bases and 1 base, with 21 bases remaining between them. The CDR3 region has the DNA TGTGCCTGGAGTAACGAGTACGGTGACGTTTGGTCCTACGAGCAGTACTTC. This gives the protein CAWSNEYGDVWSYEQYF.

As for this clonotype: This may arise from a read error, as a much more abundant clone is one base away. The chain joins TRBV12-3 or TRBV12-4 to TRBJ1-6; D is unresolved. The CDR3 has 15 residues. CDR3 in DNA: TGTGCCAGCAGTCCGTTGGGTTCCTATAATTCATCCCTCCACTTT. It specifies CASSPLGSYNSSLHF.

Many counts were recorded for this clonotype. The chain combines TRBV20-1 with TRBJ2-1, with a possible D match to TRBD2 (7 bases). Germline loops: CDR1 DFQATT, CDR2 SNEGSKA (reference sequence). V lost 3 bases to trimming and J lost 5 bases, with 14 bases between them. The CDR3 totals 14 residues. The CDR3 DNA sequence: TGCAGTGCTAGGGGGGGGGGCCCTAACAATGAGCAGTTCTTC. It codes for CSARGGGPNNEQFF.

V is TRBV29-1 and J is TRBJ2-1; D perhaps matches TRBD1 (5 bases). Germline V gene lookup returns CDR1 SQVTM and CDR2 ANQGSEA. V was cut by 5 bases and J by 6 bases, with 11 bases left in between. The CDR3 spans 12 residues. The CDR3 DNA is TGCAGCGTTCTCCGCCAGGGCAATGAGCAGTTCTTC. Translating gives CSVLRQGNEQFF.

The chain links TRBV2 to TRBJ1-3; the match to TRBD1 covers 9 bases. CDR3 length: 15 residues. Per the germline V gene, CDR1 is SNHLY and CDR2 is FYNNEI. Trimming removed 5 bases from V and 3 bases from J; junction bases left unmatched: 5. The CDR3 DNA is TGTGCCAGCAGTCAGGACAGGGGTAATGGAAACACCATATATTTT. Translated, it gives CASSQDRGNGNTIYF.

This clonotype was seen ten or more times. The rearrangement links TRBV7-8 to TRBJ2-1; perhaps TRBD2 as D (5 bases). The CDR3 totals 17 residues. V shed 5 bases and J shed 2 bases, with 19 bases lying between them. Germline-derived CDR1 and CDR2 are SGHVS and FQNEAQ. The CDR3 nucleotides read TGTGCCAGCAGCCCAATTGTCGGGGAAGGGCCCTACAATGAGCAGTTCTTC. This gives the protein CASSPIVGEGPYNEQFF.

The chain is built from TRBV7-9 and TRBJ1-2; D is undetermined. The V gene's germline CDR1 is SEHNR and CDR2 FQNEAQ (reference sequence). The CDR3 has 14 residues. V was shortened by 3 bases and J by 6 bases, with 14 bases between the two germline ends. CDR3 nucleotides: TGTGCCAGCAGCTTCTCGCTGAAGAAGGATGGCTACACCTTC. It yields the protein CASSFSLKKDGYTF.

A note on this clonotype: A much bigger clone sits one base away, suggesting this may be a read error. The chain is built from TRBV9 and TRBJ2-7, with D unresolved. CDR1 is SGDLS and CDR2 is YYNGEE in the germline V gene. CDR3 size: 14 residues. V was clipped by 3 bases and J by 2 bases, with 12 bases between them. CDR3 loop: CASSAADTAYEQYF. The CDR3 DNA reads TGTGCCAGCAGCGCAGCTGACACAGCCTACGAGCAGTACTTC. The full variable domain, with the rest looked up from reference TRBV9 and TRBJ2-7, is DSGVTQTPKHLITATGQRVTLRCSPRSGDLSVYWYQQSLDQGLQFLIQYYNGEERAKGNILERFSAQQFPDLHSELNLSSLELGDSALYFCASSAADTAYEQYFGPGTRLTVT.

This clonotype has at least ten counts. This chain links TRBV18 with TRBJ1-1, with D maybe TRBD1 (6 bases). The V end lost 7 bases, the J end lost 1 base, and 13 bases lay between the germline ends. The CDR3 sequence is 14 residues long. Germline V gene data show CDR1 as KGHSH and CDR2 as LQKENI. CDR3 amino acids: CASLLQGENTEAFF. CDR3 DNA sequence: TGTGCCAGCTTATTACAGGGAGAGAACACTGAAGCTTTCTTT.

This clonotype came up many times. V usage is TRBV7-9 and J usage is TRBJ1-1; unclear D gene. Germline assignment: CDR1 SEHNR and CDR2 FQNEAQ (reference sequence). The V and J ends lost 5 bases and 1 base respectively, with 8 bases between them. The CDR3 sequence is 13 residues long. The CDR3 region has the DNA TGTGCCAGCAGCCCGTCACAGAACACTGAAGCTTTCTTT. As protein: CASSPSQNTEAFF.

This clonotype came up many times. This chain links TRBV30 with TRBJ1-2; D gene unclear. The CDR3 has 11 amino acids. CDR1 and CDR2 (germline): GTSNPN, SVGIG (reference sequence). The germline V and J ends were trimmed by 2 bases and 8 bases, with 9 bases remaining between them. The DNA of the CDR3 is TGTGCCTGGAGTCCCGGTGGGGGCTACACCTTC. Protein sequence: CAWSPGGGYTF.

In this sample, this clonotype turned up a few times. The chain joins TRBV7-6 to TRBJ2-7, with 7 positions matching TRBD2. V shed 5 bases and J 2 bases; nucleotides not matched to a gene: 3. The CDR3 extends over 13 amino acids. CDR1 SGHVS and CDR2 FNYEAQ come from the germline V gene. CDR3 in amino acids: CASSIGGTYEQYF. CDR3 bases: TGTGCCAGCAGCATCGGGGGGACCTACGAGCAGTACTTC.

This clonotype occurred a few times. The CDR3 region has the DNA TGCAGTGCTAGAGCGGGGGGACCAAACACAGATACGCAGTATTTT. This translates into CSARAGGPNTDTQYF. The gene calls are TRBV20-1 and TRBJ2-3; 7 bases map to TRBD2. This CDR3 is 15 amino acids long. Per germline, CDR1 DFQATT and CDR2 SNEGSKA (reference sequence). With V trimmed by 1 base and J by 2 bases, 6 bases remained unmatched.

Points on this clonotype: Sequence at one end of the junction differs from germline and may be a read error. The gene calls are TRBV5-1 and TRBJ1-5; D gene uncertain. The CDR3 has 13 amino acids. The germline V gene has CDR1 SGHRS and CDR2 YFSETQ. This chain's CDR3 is CASRLGSDQPQHF. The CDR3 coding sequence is TGCGCCAGCAGATTGGGGTCAGATCAGCCCCAGCATTTT.

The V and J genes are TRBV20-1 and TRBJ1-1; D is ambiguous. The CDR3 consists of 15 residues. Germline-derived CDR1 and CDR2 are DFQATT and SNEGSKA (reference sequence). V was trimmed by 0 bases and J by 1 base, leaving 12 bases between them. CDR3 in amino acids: CSARDIPLANTEAFF. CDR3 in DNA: TGCAGTGCTAGAGATATCCCGCTGGCGAACACTGAAGCTTTCTTT.

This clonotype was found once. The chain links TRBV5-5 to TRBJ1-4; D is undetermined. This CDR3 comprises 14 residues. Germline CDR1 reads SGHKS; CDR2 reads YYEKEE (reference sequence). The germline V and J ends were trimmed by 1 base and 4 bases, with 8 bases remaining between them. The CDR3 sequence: CASSLFSRNEKLFF. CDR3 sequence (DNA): TGTGCCAGCAGCTTGTTCAGCCGTAATGAAAAACTGTTTTTT.

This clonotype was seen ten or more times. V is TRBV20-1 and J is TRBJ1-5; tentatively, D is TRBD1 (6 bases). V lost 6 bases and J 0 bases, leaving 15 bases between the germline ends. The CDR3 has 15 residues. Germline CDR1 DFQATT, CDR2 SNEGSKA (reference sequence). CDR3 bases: TGCAGTGCGGGGGGGGGACACCTTAGCAATCAGCCCCAGCATTTT. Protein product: CSAGGGHLSNQPQHF.

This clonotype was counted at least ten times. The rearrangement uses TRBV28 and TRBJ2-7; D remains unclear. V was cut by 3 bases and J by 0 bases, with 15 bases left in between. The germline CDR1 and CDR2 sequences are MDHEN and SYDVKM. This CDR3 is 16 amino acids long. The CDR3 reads CASSFGSSLSSYEQYF. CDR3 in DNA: TGTGCCAGCAGTTTTGGTAGCTCTTTGAGCTCCTACGAGCAGTACTTC.

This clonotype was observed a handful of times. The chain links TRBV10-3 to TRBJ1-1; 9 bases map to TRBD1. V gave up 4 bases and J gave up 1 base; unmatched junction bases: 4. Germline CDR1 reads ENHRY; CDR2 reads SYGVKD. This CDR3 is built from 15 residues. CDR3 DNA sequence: TGTGCCATCAGTGCCCCGGACAGGGGGAACACTGAAGCTTTCTTT. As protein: CAISAPDRGNTEAFF.